The subject of this entry is one T cell receptor beta chain. Its antigen is still unknown. TCRdb keeps only in-frame clones here, not all; method: immunoSEQ multiplex PCR. This sample carries around 2.1 million clones, under 95% of them seen once, and the ten largest clones take approximately 1.7%. The sample belongs to a study of shared clonotypes between healthy human individuals. Study overall: The plates for each donor numbered three CD4 naive, three CD4 memory, two CD8 naive and one CD8 memory. General study findings and limits: For sorted subsets, rarefaction showed incomplete sequencing despite large depth. A handful of donors showed sharing of about 5.5% of naive CD4 clonotypes. Compared with memory subsets, naive subsets generally had larger estimated richness.

This CDR3 comprises 17 residues. The J segment lost 6 bases and the V segment lost 2 bases, leaving 8 bases of the junction unmatched. Germline V lookup: CDR1 MDHEN, CDR2 SYDVKM. As defined, naive CD8 cells were CD45RO-negative and positively selected for CCR7, with terminally differentiated effector memory CD45RA+ cells excluded. This chain joins TRBV28 and TRBJ2-7; 15 bases fit TRBD2. This TCR came from a man between 18 and 29 years old in good health. Some clones in this sample may be carry-over from other donors' samples. Specimen: naive CD8+ T cells from PBMCs. The CDR3 sequence is CASSLLRTSGRASEQYF. CDR3 sequence (DNA): TGTGCCAGCAGTTTACTTCGGACTAGCGGGAGGGCCAGCGAGCAGTACTTC.